This T cell receptor (beta chain) was retrieved from a study of Graves' ophthalmopathy and Graves' hyperthyroidism (dated by TCRdb to the late 2010s). With regard to the full study: Peripheral blood samples were taken at the time of initial diagnosis, before any treatment was given. The study used TCR beta repertoire signatures to distinguish Graves' ophthalmopathy from Graves' hyperthyroidism and to predict progression to ophthalmopathy. In total, 135 blood samples were TCR-sequenced: approximately 42 ophthalmopathy, around 75 hyperthyroidism and some 17 hyperthyroidism-to-ophthalmopathy patients. A discovery set of about 99 patients (approximately 45 ophthalmopathy, around 57 stable hyperthyroidism) was enrolled to explore V-J signatures distinguishing ophthalmopathy from hyperthyroidism. The independent validation cohort included 18 to 20 hyperthyroidism patients plus 17 patients who later progressed from hyperthyroidism to ophthalmopathy. In over 5 hyperthyroidism patients, the T-cell repertoire of thyroid tissue was compared with the T-cell repertoire of blood. Once sampling was done, hyperthyroidism patients were given methimazole at a starting dose of 30 mg daily, while ophthalmopathy patients were given high-dose intravenous methylprednisolone.

This clonotype was detected many times. Its antigen is unknown. Qualities for individual bases were not recorded, and no much larger clone is one base off. Overall study results and their limits: No statistical method was used to predetermine the sample size, and group allocation was not hidden from the investigators. In validation, the model predicted ophthalmopathy progression with roughly 68% sensitivity and approximately 75% specificity; around twelve predicted patients were CT-confirmed with GO in a median of around 6.5 months. Among expanded thyroid clonotypes with frequency above 0.001, most also showed up in blood, which suggests that blood repertoires may reflect the thyroid immune response. The 13-signature model separated ophthalmopathy from stable hyperthyroidism with approximately 90% sensitivity and 81.08% specificity in cross-validation, and 80%/75% in the test set.

For repertoire sequencing, TCR beta CDR3 regions were amplified from RNA transcripts. A first-round RT-PCR used HTBI primers with the Qiagen OneStep RT-PCR kit, followed by a second-round multiplex PCR, size selection and purification. The libraries underwent paired-end sequencing with 100 bp reads on an Illumina HiSeq2000. As for the authors' bioinformatics: SOAPnuke was used for read processing, and reads with adapters, uncalled bases, a mean Phred below 15, or no exact constant-primer or identifier match were discarded. COPE v1.2.5 was used to merge the high-quality paired reads. Each unique nucleotide sequence was treated as a clonotype, and MiTCR v1.1 was used to align the clonotypes to the IMGT TRB V, D and J references. The analysis was limited to V-J combinations with a frequency above 0.0001, which together covered 99.2% of repertoires. For each V-J combination, a TCR clonal expansion and chaos score was defined as F50 clonal expansion divided by the chaos observed in the TCRdist matrix. Welch's t-statistics and random forest were used to reduce features to about 14 V-J combinations, which were fed into a naive Bayes classifier. The Morisita-Horn index was used to measure how similar the thyroid and blood repertoires were. The public reads were run again by TCRdb, first through fastp at Q25 and then through MiXCR, and only productive beta chains were kept. Rows are combined by CDR3 protein, so each entry shows the most common genes and DNA. The V and J calls, along with clone size, are taken from TCRdb and not from the paper's own processing. This sample gives hundreds of thousands of distinct CDR3 sequences in total; under 50% of them show up just once. The ten largest clonotypes hold more than 2.5% of the sample.

Looking up the germline V gene yields CDR1 KGHDR and CDR2 SFDVKD. V sheds 8 bases and J sheds 7 bases, leaving 5 bases between their ends. The CDR3 measures 10 amino acids from cysteine to phenylalanine. Just CDR3 DNA is preserved here, 30 bases in frame from base 1. The ophthalmopathy patients had moderately to severely active disease, with a Clinical Activity Score of 3 or higher, a NOSPECS grade of 4 or higher, and a disease duration of less than 3 months. Anyone with other autoimmune diseases, uncontrolled infections, pregnancy or lactation was excluded from the study. Clinical symptoms, serum thyroxine, TRAb, thyroid ultrasound and orbital computed tomography formed the basis of the diagnosis. PBMCs were isolated from about 9 ml of fresh peripheral blood by Ficoll-Paque density gradient centrifugation. Total RNA was extracted with Trizol reagent and quality-checked on an Agilent 2100 Bioanalyzer.

Sequenced material: peripheral blood. The origin of this receptor is an adult man with Graves' ophthalmopathy. The chain joins TRBV24-1 to TRBJ1-5; the D gene lacks a confident call. The CDR3: CATIRQPQHF. The DNA sequence reads TGTGCCACCATCCGGCAGCCCCAGCATTTT.